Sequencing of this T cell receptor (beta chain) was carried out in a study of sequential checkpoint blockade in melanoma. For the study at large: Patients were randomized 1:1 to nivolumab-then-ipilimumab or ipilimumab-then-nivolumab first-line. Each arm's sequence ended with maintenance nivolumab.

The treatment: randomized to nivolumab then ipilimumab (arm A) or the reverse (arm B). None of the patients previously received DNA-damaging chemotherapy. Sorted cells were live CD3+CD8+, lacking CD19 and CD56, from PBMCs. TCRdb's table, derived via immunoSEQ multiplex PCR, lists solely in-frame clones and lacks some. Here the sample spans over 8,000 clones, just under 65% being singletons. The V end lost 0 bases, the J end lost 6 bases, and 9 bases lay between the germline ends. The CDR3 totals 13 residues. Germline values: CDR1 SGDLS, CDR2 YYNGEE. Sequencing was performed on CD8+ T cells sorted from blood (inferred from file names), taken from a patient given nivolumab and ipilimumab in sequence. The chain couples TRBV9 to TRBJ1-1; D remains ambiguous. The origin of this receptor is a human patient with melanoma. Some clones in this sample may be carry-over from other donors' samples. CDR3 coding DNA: TGTGCCAGCAGCGTAGCCGAGGGAGCTGAAGCTTTCTTT. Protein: CASSVAEGAEAFF. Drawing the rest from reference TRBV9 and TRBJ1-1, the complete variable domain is DSGVTQTPKHLITATGQRVTLRCSPRSGDLSVYWYQQSLDQGLQFLIQYYNGEERAKGNILERFSAQQFPDLHSELNLSSLELGDSALYFCASSVAEGAEAFFGQGTRLTVV.